Each of the 15 T cell receptor beta chains below was sequenced from the same sample in a study of PD-L1 blockade in urothelial cancer (TCRdb year 2017). The label giving this sample's time point can be read as: peripheral blood 6 weeks after treatment start. Library creation used the immunoSEQ multiplex PCR assay. This immuneACCESS table, as held by TCRdb, lists in-frame sequences with V and J called but not all clones. Of the missing ones, under half trace to an unresolved V gene in checked studies; the others have no known cause. Counted in this sample were about 22,000 clones; about 93% of them appeared once. The ten largest clones take up approximately 10% of the sample. This material consisted of PBMCs, taken around atezolizumab (anti-PD-L1) treatment. These receptors originate from a woman between 55 and 75 years old with urothelial cancer.

This clone was seen a single time. The chain links TRBV25-1 to TRBJ2-7; 7 nucleotides line up with TRBD1. The V and J ends lost 5 bases and 2 bases, in that order; junction bases with no gene match: 9. The CDR3 contains 15 residues. Germline values: CDR1 MGHDK, CDR2 SYGVNS. The CDR3 DNA reads TGTGCCAGCAGTCCCGCAAACAGGGGAACCTACGAGCAGTACTTC. It yields the protein CASSPANRGTYEQYF.

The chain joins TRBV11-2 to TRBJ2-5, with D possibly being TRBD2 (6 bases). Germline CDR1 is SGHAT and CDR2 is FQNNGV. V shed 5 bases and J shed 2 bases, with 12 bases lying between them. This CDR3 is 14 amino acids long. CDR3 protein: CASSGPGLQETQYF. CDR3 nucleotides: TGTGCCAGCAGCGGGCCGGGACTTCAAGAGACCCAGTACTTC.

The chain recombines TRBV6-6 with TRBJ1-5; D gene ambiguous. The CDR3 loop spans 14 amino acids. Between the trimmed V and J ends, which lost 6 bases and 3 bases, there was a span of 12 bases. CDR1 is MNHNY, CDR2 SVGAGI, per germline (reference sequence). CDR3 residues: CASSPWTPNQPQHF. CDR3 sequence (DNA): TGTGCCAGCAGCCCCTGGACTCCCAATCAGCCCCAGCATTTT.

This chain joins TRBV2 and TRBJ2-1, with 14 bases that match TRBD2. Per germline, CDR1 SNHLY and CDR2 FYNNEI. This CDR3 is 17 amino acids long. V lost 5 bases, J lost 8 bases, and 11 bases stayed unmatched. This CDR3 is CASSSNPGLAGVYEQFF. CDR3 sequence (DNA): TGTGCCAGCAGTTCAAACCCGGGACTAGCGGGAGTCTATGAGCAGTTCTTC.

V is TRBV7-3 and J is TRBJ1-6; D ambiguous. CDR1 is SGHTA, CDR2 FQGTGA, per germline. Trimming removed 2 bases at V and 0 bases at J, with 11 bases between. This CDR3 is 17 amino acids long. The DNA of the CDR3 is TGTGCCAGCAGCTTATACATTCGGAGCTCCTATAATTCACCCCTCCACTTT. Its translation is CASSLYIRSSYNSPLHF.

The CDR3 is CAISESGGIHSYEQYF. CDR3 DNA sequence: TGTGCCATCAGTGAGAGTGGAGGGATCCACTCCTACGAGCAGTACTTC. The chain combines TRBV10-3 with TRBJ2-7; D is possibly TRBD2 (6 bases). The CDR3 is 16 amino acids. V was trimmed by 2 bases and J by 0 bases, leaving 14 bases between them. CDR1 is ENHRY, CDR2 SYGVKD, per germline.

With regard to this clone: Other DNA sequences of this sample code for an identical CDR3. The J gene is TRBJ1-4, the V gene TRBV18; the match to TRBD1 covers 10 bases. Germline V gene data show CDR1 as KGHSH and CDR2 as LQKENI. This CDR3 comprises 14 residues. The junction had 4 bases not matched to a gene; V was cut back by 5 bases and J by 7 bases. DNA of the CDR3: TGTGCCAGCTCAAGCCGGACAGGGGGTGAAAAACTGTTTTTT. Residues: CASSSRTGGEKLFF.

V gene TRBV11-2 combines with J gene TRBJ2-1, with TRBD2 matching over 13 bases. The CDR3 loop spans 19 amino acids. V was clipped by 5 bases and J by 7 bases; unmatched bases: 17. Germline CDR1 and CDR2: SGHAT and FQNNGV. CDR3 region: CASSRRGGLAGDESNEQFF. The CDR3 bases are TGTGCCAGCAGCCGCCGAGGAGGACTAGCGGGAGACGAGTCGAATGAGCAGTTCTTC. The full variable domain, with the rest looked up from reference TRBV11-2 and TRBJ2-1, is EAGVAQSPRYKIIEKRQSVAFWCNPISGHATLYWYQQILGQGPKLLIQFQNNGVVDDSQLPKDRFSAERLKGVDSTLKIQPAKLEDSAVYLCASSRRGGLAGDESNEQFFGPGTRLTVL.

The chain employs TRBV28 and TRBJ1-5; D may be TRBD1 (6 bases). The CDR3 extends over 13 amino acids. Germline lookup yields CDR1 MDHEN and CDR2 SYDVKM. V was trimmed by 5 bases and J by 6 bases, leaving 11 bases between them. CDR3 loop: CASSRAGAQPQHF. DNA for the CDR3: TGTGCCAGCAGTAGGGCAGGGGCTCAGCCCCAGCATTTT.

This clone was counted a single time. V gene TRBV9 combines with J gene TRBJ2-7; 10 bases match TRBD2. Germline trimming cut 2 bases from V and 1 base from J; bases unmatched to any gene: 3. The CDR3 is made up of 15 amino acids. Germline-derived CDR1 and CDR2 are SGDLS and YYNGEE. The CDR3, as DNA: TGTGCCAGCAGCGTCGGACTAGCGGCGTCCTACGAGCAGTACTTC. This sequence encodes CASSVGLAASYEQYF. Complete variable domain (other parts from reference TRBV9 and TRBJ2-7): DSGVTQTPKHLITATGQRVTLRCSPRSGDLSVYWYQQSLDQGLQFLIQYYNGEERAKGNILERFSAQQFPDLHSELNLSSLELGDSALYFCASSVGLAASYEQYFGPGTRLTVT.

The chain has TRBV9 and TRBJ2-1; a possible D gene is TRBD2 (7 bases). Germline V gene sequence: CDR1 SGDLS, CDR2 YYNGEE. The CDR3 is 14 residues long. The V end was cut by 3 bases, the J end by 9 bases, with 16 bases between. The CDR3 DNA sequence: TGTGCCAGCAGCGGGGGGGGCAGGGAGAGTGAGCAGTTCTTC. It encodes CASSGGGRESEQFF.

The V gene is TRBV7-8, the J gene TRBJ2-2; D may be TRBD1 (6 bases). In germline, CDR1 is SGHVS, CDR2 FQNEAQ. This CDR3 has 14 amino acids. Trimming removed 0 bases at V and 6 bases at J, with 8 bases between. The DNA for the CDR3 is TGTGCCAGCAGCTTAGCGGCAGGGGCCGGGGAGCTGTTTTTT. It yields the protein CASSLAAGAGELFF. Together with reference TRBV7-8 and TRBJ2-2, the CDR3 gives the full variable domain: GAGVSQSPRYKVAKRGQDVALRCDPISGHVSLFWYQQALGQGPEFLTYFQNEAQLDKSGLPSDRFFAERPEGSVSTLKIQRTQQEDSAVYLCASSLAAGAGELFFGEGSRLTVL.

The genes are TRBV6-5 and TRBJ2-1; 8 nucleotides agree with TRBD1. Losses at the gene ends were 5 bases for V and 9 bases for J; bases not matched to a gene: 6. From germline, CDR1 is MNHEY and CDR2 SVGAGI. The CDR3 is 13 residues long. The CDR3 loop reads CASSRGQGSEQFF. The CDR3 DNA sequence: TGTGCCAGCAGTAGAGGACAGGGTTCTGAGCAGTTCTTC.

The table lists this clone with a few counts. The chain couples TRBV15 to TRBJ2-1; maybe TRBD2 (6 bases). Germline loops: CDR1 LNHNV, CDR2 YYDKDF (reference sequence). V was pared by 1 base and J by 5 bases, with 6 bases between. The CDR3 runs 13 residues. The chain's CDR3 is CATSRGGDNEQFF. The CDR3 DNA sequence: TGTGCCACCAGCAGAGGCGGGGACAATGAGCAGTTCTTC.

This chain connects TRBV29-1 to TRBJ2-5, with TRBD2 matching 8 bases. The CDR3 extends over 16 amino acids. CDR1 and CDR2 (germline): SQVTM, ANQGSEA. The V gene end was trimmed by 3 bases and the J gene end by 3 bases; junction bases not matched to a gene: 12. CDR3 sequence: CSVEGALAGIEETQYF. The CDR3 region has the DNA TGCAGCGTTGAGGGGGCCCTAGCGGGTATCGAAGAGACCCAGTACTTC.